One sample yielded the 11 T cell receptor beta chains listed below, sequenced in a study of regulatory T cells in long-lasting Graves disease. Arm-PCR with iRepertoire HTBI primers amplified the CDR3 regions for these TCR beta libraries. TCRdb re-called the multiplex PCR reads with MiXCR, one entry per CDR3 protein. The sample has roughly 500,000 distinct CDR3 sequences; roughly 20% are singletons. The time point: persistent/refractory GD, antithyroid drugs over 5 years with positive TRAb. Scientists built the TCR library using RNA that was extracted from PBMCs. Sequenced here: peripheral blood mononuclear cells (PBMCs), sampled when the disease was refractory, from a patient treated with antithyroid drugs. These receptors all come from a female donor with Graves disease.

This clonotype was seen a few times. The chain recombines TRBV20-1 with TRBJ2-5, with 9 bases aligning to TRBD2. This CDR3 comprises 15 residues. Germline V CDR1 and CDR2: DFQATT, SNEGSKA (reference sequence). V lost 6 bases to trimming and J lost 3 bases; unmatched junction nucleotides: 11. The CDR3, as DNA: TGCAGTGCCCGACGCCCACTAGCGGGTAAAGAGACCCAGTACTTC. Translated: CSARRPLAGKETQYF.

This clonotype appeared many times. The chain couples TRBV6-1 to TRBJ2-5, with a weak D call TRBD1 (6 bases). Germline CDR1 reads MNHNS; CDR2 reads SASEGT. The CDR3 extends over 13 amino acids. Trimming took off 5 bases at V and 5 bases at J, with 12 bases between the two ends. The CDR3 here is CASSQGPVETQYF. CDR3 coding DNA: TGTGCCAGCAGTCAGGGGCCCGTCGAGACCCAGTACTTC.

The sample holds many counts of this clonotype. The rearrangement joins TRBV30 to TRBJ1-2; the D is unclear. Germline assignment: CDR1 GTSNPN and CDR2 SVGIG (reference sequence). The V and J ends lost 2 bases and 13 bases respectively, with 17 bases between them. The CDR3 loop spans 12 amino acids. In DNA form, the CDR3 reads TGTGCCTGGAGTTCTCAAATACTTTTATTCACCTTC. This gives the protein CAWSSQILLFTF.

This clonotype was detected ten times or more. The chain has TRBV12-3 or TRBV12-4 and TRBJ2-5, with D unclear. The CDR3 sequence is 14 residues long. V was shortened by 6 bases and J by 7 bases, with 18 bases between the two germline ends. CDR3 coding DNA: TGTGCCAGCAGCGAAGGGCGCACGGGTGGGACCCAGTACTTC. Amino acids: CASSEGRTGGTQYF.

The V gene is TRBV4-1, the J gene TRBJ2-7, with 11 bases aligning to TRBD2. This CDR3 contains 18 residues. Germline V gene sequence: CDR1 MGHRA, CDR2 YSYEKL. Germline trimming cut 1 base from V and 6 bases from J; bases unmatched to any gene: 14. The CDR3 loop is CASSQVGSGRGSPGEQYF. CDR3 nucleotides: TGCGCCAGCAGCCAAGTCGGTAGCGGGAGGGGTAGCCCGGGCGAGCAGTACTTC.

The chain links TRBV5-4 to TRBJ1-1; no clear D gene. The germline V gene encodes CDR1 SGHNT and CDR2 YYREEE (reference sequence). Trimming removed 0 bases at V and 0 bases at J, with 12 bases between. CDR3 length equals 16 residues. The CDR3 DNA follows: TGTGCCAGCAGCTTGGGCCTCGGATCCATGAACACTGAAGCTTTCTTT. Residues: CASSLGLGSMNTEAFF.

There are many counts of this clonotype. This chain joins TRBV12-3 or TRBV12-4 and TRBJ1-1, with TRBD1 identical over 9 bases. The CDR3 runs 15 residues. J lost 5 bases, V lost 2 bases, and 6 bases had no gene match. The CDR3 loop is CASSLTTGGWTEAFF. The CDR3 coding sequence is TGTGCCAGCAGTTTAACGACAGGGGGATGGACTGAAGCTTTCTTT.

The V call is TRBV7-9, the J call TRBJ2-7; 8 positions agree with TRBD1. The CDR3 runs 14 residues. Germline loops: CDR1 SEHNR, CDR2 FQNEAQ (reference sequence). The ends lost 5 bases at V and 5 bases at J; junction bases unmatched: 8. The CDR3 sequence: CASSTGQGQDEQYF. CDR3 nucleotides: TGTGCCAGCAGCACAGGACAGGGCCAGGACGAGCAGTACTTC.

Comment on this clonotype: At one boundary the junction diverges from the germline segment, which might be a read error. The chain is built from TRBV6-1 and TRBJ2-7; a possible D gene is TRBD1 (6 bases). The CDR3 is 13 amino acids. Germline values: CDR1 MNHNS, CDR2 SASEGT. CDR3 amino acids: CANSPTGQYEQYF. CDR3 nucleotides: TGTGCCAACAGTCCAACAGGACAGTACGAGCAGTACTTC.

The sample holds a few counts of this clonotype. The chain uses TRBV3-1 and TRBJ2-5; 10 nucleotides align to TRBD1. Germline values: CDR1 LGHDT, CDR2 YNNKEL (reference sequence). This CDR3 spans 18 amino acids. The junction had 14 bases not matched to a gene; V was cut back by 2 bases and J by 5 bases. The CDR3 sequence: CASSQTAGTGALPETQYF. CDR3 bases: TGTGCCAGCAGCCAAACGGCTGGGACAGGGGCCCTACCGGAGACCCAGTACTTC.

This clonotype was found a few times. The rearrangement uses TRBV4-3 and TRBJ2-5; 9 nucleotides line up with TRBD2. This CDR3 region has 16 residues. Germline assignment: CDR1 LGHNA and CDR2 YSLEER. Trimming removed 8 bases from V and 5 bases from J; junction bases left unmatched: 15. The DNA of the CDR3 is TGCGCCAGCGACCCTTTGGCGGGAGGGCCGGATGAGACCCAGTACTTC. As protein: CASDPLAGGPDETQYF.